This T cell receptor (beta chain) came from a study of cytomegalovirus exposure and HLA in healthy donors. PCR primers comprised 60 Vbeta and 13 Jbeta primers. Sequenced by immunoSEQ multiplex PCR; TCRdb stores in-frame clones only, minus some. The sample lists some 200,000 clones; roughly 80% were seen once. The CDR3 is 15 residues long. CDR1 and CDR2 (germline): MGHDK, SYGVNS. The germline V and J ends were trimmed by 6 bases and 0 bases, with 12 bases remaining between them. This clone was seen just once. The J gene is TRBJ1-3, the V gene TRBV25-1; weak D call: TRBD1 (6 bases). The specimen sequenced was PBMCs. This sequence originates from a woman aged 18-29 years in good health and CMV-seronegative. CDR3 sequence reads: CASSPRGSSGNTIYF. The DNA for the CDR3 is TGTGCCAGCAGCCCCAGGGGAAGCTCTGGAAACACCATATATTTT.